These 20 T cell receptor beta chains share one sample of origin, sequenced in a study of identical twins. Via MiXCR, TCRdb re-called the 5' RACE reads, giving one row per CDR3 protein. The sample holds fewer than 550,000 distinct CDR3 sequences, over 12% seen once. The sample was also linked to a second study, of yellow fever vaccine responses in identical twins.

The sample was CD4+ T cells sorted from blood. These receptor sequences come from a woman aged 18 to 35 in good health.

A note on this clonotype: A read error may be the cause here, since a much bigger clone is one base away. The chain has TRBV3-1 and TRBJ2-1; a possible D gene is TRBD2 (5 bases). Germline V gene data show CDR1 as LGHDT and CDR2 as YNNKEL (reference sequence). The CDR3 runs to 15 residues. CDR3 sequence: CACSQLGSSYNEQFF. CDR3 nucleotides: TGTGCCTGCAGCCAACTAGGGAGCTCCTACAATGAGCAGTTCTTC.

This clonotype was recorded a few times. The chain has TRBV6-1 and TRBJ2-7; the match to TRBD1 covers 9 bases. Trimming took 8 bases from V and 1 from J; bases not matched to a gene: 6. The CDR3 contains 14 residues. Germline V lookup: CDR1 MNHNS, CDR2 SASEGT. The CDR3 region has the DNA TGTGCCAGCCAACCGGGACAGGGTTCCTACGAGCAGTACTTC. Its translation is CASQPGQGSYEQYF.

The chain is built from TRBV5-1 and TRBJ2-5, with 10 nucleotides matching TRBD1. J lost 2 bases, V lost 4 bases, and 23 bases had no gene match. The V gene's germline CDR1 is SGHRS and CDR2 YFSETQ. The CDR3 extends over 21 amino acids. CDR3 coding DNA: TGCGCCAGCAGCGCCCCCGGACAGGGGGTTCCAAATACCCAGCGTCAAGAGACCCAGTACTTC. It is translated as CASSAPGQGVPNTQRQETQYF.

This clonotype was recorded a few times. This rearrangement joins TRBV7-9 to TRBJ2-1; 8 bases are shared with TRBD1. Trimming removed 4 bases from V and 4 bases from J; junction bases left unmatched: 9. This CDR3 region has 16 residues. CDR1 and CDR2 (germline): SEHNR, FQNEAQ (reference sequence). CDR3: CASSSPGQEIYNEQFF. CDR3 DNA sequence: TGTGCCAGCAGCTCCCCGGGACAGGAGATATACAATGAGCAGTTCTTC.

J is TRBJ1-5 and V is TRBV15; D is ambiguous. The germline V gene encodes CDR1 LNHNV and CDR2 YYDKDF (reference sequence). Trimming removed 1 base from V and 9 bases from J, with 13 bases in between. This CDR3 has 14 amino acids. The CDR3 protein is CATSRGDGPRPQHF. CDR3 in DNA: TGTGCCACCAGCAGAGGAGACGGACCTAGGCCCCAGCATTTT.

The chain carries TRBV12-3 or TRBV12-4 and TRBJ2-1; 10 bases map to TRBD1. There are 16 residues in the CDR3. The V segment lost 5 bases and the J segment 5 bases; nucleotides outside the gene matches: 9. The CDR3 loop reads CASSPLGQGTNNEQFF. As DNA, the CDR3 is TGTGCCAGCAGTCCCCTGGGACAGGGGACTAACAATGAGCAGTTCTTC.

This clonotype was counted between two and nine times. The chain links TRBV11-2 to TRBJ2-7; 8 nucleotides line up with TRBD1. V lost 5 bases and J lost 6; bases outside the gene matches: 9. Germline loops: CDR1 SGHAT, CDR2 FQNNGV. The CDR3 is made up of 14 amino acids. This chain's CDR3 is CASSLRLRGREQYV. CDR3 in DNA: TGTGCCAGCAGCCTTAGACTCAGGGGGCGCGAGCAGTACGTC.

The chain uses TRBV19 and TRBJ1-5; the match to TRBD1 covers 10 bases. The CDR3 is made up of 17 amino acids. CDR1 and CDR2 from the germline V gene are LNHDA and SQIVND (reference sequence). The trim removed 9 bases at V and 2 bases at J, leaving 13 bases unmatched. CDR3 nucleotides: TGTGCCAGCAAAACCGGGACAGGGGTTTCTGGCAATCAGCCCCAGCATTTT. Translation: CASKTGTGVSGNQPQHF.

The chain links TRBV11-2 to TRBJ2-5; D gene uncertain. With 5 bases removed from V and 7 bases from J, the gap between germline ends came to 14 bases. CDR1 is SGHAT, CDR2 FQNNGV, per germline. This CDR3 is built from 13 residues. DNA of the CDR3: TGTGCCAGCAGCCCCCTGCGACCGGGGACCCAGTACTTC. It specifies CASSPLRPGTQYF.

There are a few counts of this clonotype. This chain uses TRBV28 with TRBJ1-3; D remains unclear. The CDR3 extends over 13 amino acids. V lost 8 bases and J lost 2, with 10 bases in between. Germline V lookup: CDR1 MDHEN, CDR2 SYDVKM. The CDR3 DNA reads TGTGCCAGCCAGAGGTCTCCTGGAAACACCATATATTTT. Protein product: CASQRSPGNTIYF.

The chain joins TRBV12-3 or TRBV12-4 to TRBJ2-5; tentative D call: TRBD1 (5 bases). The CDR3 is 14 residues long. Trimming cost V 5 bases and J 5 bases, with 15 bases left between them. DNA for the CDR3: TGTGCCAGCAGTCTCTGGACACCCGGGGAGACCCAGTACTTC. Translated: CASSLWTPGETQYF.

This clonotype was seen a handful of times. The chain carries TRBV11-2 and TRBJ2-1; 11 positions agree with TRBD2. CDR1 is SGHAT, CDR2 FQNNGV, per germline. The CDR3 covers 15 residues. V was pared by 1 base and J by 7 bases, with 3 bases of the junction left unmatched. CDR3 amino acids: CASSLVSGGGNEQFF. For the CDR3, the DNA is TGTGCCAGCAGCTTAGTTAGCGGGGGGGGTAATGAGCAGTTCTTC.

This clonotype was counted between two and nine times. V is TRBV28 and J is TRBJ2-7, with D possibly matching TRBD2 (5 bases). Trimming stripped 5 bases from V and 3 bases from J, with 11 bases between. This CDR3 has 13 amino acids. Germline loops: CDR1 MDHEN, CDR2 SYDVKM. In DNA form, the CDR3 reads TGTGCCAGCAGTAGTTCGGGGTACTACGAGCAGTACGTC. This encodes CASSSSGYYEQYV.

The chain carries TRBV2 and TRBJ2-3, with TRBD2 matching 9 bases. The CDR3 consists of 16 residues. V was pared by 6 bases and J by 2 bases, with 9 bases of the junction left unmatched. Germline CDR1 SNHLY, CDR2 FYNNEI. CDR3 nucleotide sequence: TGTGCCAGCAGCAAGACTAGCGGAGCGACCACAGATACGCAGTATTTT. Translation: CASSKTSGATTDTQYF.

In its sample, this clonotype was seen a few times. V usage is TRBV2 and J usage is TRBJ1-1; D may be TRBD1 (5 bases). The CDR3 covers 14 residues. Germline V gene data show CDR1 as SNHLY and CDR2 as FYNNEI. The V gene lost 6 bases and the J gene lost 5 bases, with 16 bases spanning the gap. This CDR3 is CASRPPRGWTEAFF. The DNA for the CDR3 is TGTGCCAGCAGACCTCCCCGGGGGTGGACTGAAGCTTTCTTT. Complete variable domain (other parts from reference TRBV2 and TRBJ1-1): EPEVTQTPSHQVTQMGQEVILRCVPISNHLYFYWYRQILGQKVEFLVSFYNNEISEKSEIFDDQFSVERPDGSNFTLKIRSTKLEDSAMYFCASRPPRGWTEAFFGQGTRLTVV.

The V gene is TRBV10-3, the J gene TRBJ2-5, with TRBD1 matching 7 bases. This CDR3 has 14 residues. Unmatched junction bases numbered 6, after V lost 4 bases and J lost 4 bases. Germline V gene data show CDR1 as ENHRY and CDR2 as SYGVKD. The CDR3 DNA is TGTGCCATCAGTGCGACAGGGACGAGAGAGACCCAGTACTTC. Amino acid sequence: CAISATGTRETQYF.

The CDR3 coding sequence is TGCGCCAGCAGCCAATCGGACAGGGGCCACGAGCAGTACGTC. Its translation: CASSQSDRGHEQYV. The genes are TRBV10-2 and TRBJ2-7; TRBD1 matches 9 bases. The germline V gene has CDR1 WSHSY and CDR2 SAAADI. The CDR3 covers 14 residues. The trim removed 6 bases at V and 5 bases at J, leaving 8 bases unmatched.

This chain connects TRBV10-3 to TRBJ2-3, with D uncertain. Germline assignment: CDR1 ENHRY and CDR2 SYGVKD. V gave up 2 bases and J gave up 2 bases, with 8 bases separating them. CDR3 length: 14 residues. The CDR3 region has the DNA TGTGCCATCAGTGAGAACAGAAACACAGATACGCAGTATTTT. This translates into CAISENRNTDTQYF.

The chain uses TRBV9 and TRBJ2-3, with TRBD1 matching 7 bases. Germline assignment: CDR1 SGDLS and CDR2 YYNGEE. The CDR3 totals 15 residues. Losses at the gene ends were 4 bases for V and 2 bases for J; bases not matched to a gene: 7. CDR3 residues: CASSSRDRPTDTQYF. DNA of the CDR3: TGTGCCAGCAGCTCCCGGGACAGACCCACAGATACGCAGTATTTT. Combining the CDR3 with reference TRBV9 and TRBJ2-3 gives the whole variable domain DSGVTQTPKHLITATGQRVTLRCSPRSGDLSVYWYQQSLDQGLQFLIQYYNGEERAKGNILERFSAQQFPDLHSELNLSSLELGDSALYFCASSSRDRPTDTQYFGPGTRLTVL.

This clonotype was found a few times. The CDR3 sequence is CSVALYDGAGGPNEQYF. CDR3 nucleotides: TGCAGCGTTGCCCTATATGACGGGGCGGGAGGTCCAAACGAGCAGTACTTC. J is TRBJ2-7 and V is TRBV29-1, with 8 bases fitting TRBD2. The CDR3 runs to 17 residues. The germline gives CDR1 SQVTM, CDR2 ANQGSEA. The trim removed 4 bases at V and 5 bases at J, leaving 19 bases unmatched.